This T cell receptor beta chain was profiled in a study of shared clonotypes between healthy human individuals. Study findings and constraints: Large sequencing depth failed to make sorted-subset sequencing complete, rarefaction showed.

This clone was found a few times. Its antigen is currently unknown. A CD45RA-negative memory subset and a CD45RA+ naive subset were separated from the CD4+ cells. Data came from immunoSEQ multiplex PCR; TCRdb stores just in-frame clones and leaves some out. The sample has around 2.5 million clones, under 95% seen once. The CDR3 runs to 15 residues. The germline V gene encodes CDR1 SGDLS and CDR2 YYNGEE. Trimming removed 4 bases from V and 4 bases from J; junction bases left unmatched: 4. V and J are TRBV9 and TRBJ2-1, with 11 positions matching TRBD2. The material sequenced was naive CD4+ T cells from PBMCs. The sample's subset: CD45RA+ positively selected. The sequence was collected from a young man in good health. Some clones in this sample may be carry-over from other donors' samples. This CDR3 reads CASSPGTSGYNEQFF. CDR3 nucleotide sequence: TGTGCCAGCAGCCCGGGGACTAGCGGATACAATGAGCAGTTCTTC.